This T cell receptor (beta chain) was recovered during a study of T-cell memory formation after mild COVID-19. Germline CDR1 and CDR2: SEHNR and FQNEAQ (reference sequence). V lost 5 bases and J lost 4, with 15 bases in between. This CDR3 spans 14 amino acids. TCRdb re-derived calls from the 5' RACE reads in MiXCR, one entry per CDR3 protein. The data contain a few hundred thousand distinct CDR3 sequences, roughly 21% of them singletons. This chain connects TRBV7-9 to TRBJ2-7; possibly TRBD2 for D (6 bases). Input material: PBMCs or a T cell subset sorted from them (not recorded which). The TCR comes from an adult woman who had mild COVID-19 (a few samples of this study predate the infection). Cell type and time point are not known. The CDR3 bases are TGTGCCAGCAGCAGATCTCCGGGGGAGTACGAGCAGTACTTC. It yields the protein CASSRSPGEYEQYF. Using reference TRBV7-9 and TRBJ2-7 for the parts outside the CDR3, the full variable domain is DTGVSQNPRHKITKRGQNVTFRCDPISEHNRLYWYRQTLGQGPEFLTYFQNEAQLEKSRLLSDRFSAERPKGSFSTLEIQRTEQGDSAMYLCASSRSPGEYEQYFGPGTRLTVT.